The clone carrying this TCR beta chain was seen just once. Per the original methods: Cell counts per sample came from amplifying reference gene primers. TCRdb's table, derived via immunoSEQ multiplex PCR, lists solely in-frame clones and lacks some. The V and J calls and clone size come from that table; D and trimming were worked out from the DNA. Counted here are about 92,000 clones, about 85% occurring once; the ten biggest clones make up over 10%. This entry comes from a study of blood T cell repertoires in COVID-19. Study-wide background: Researchers got acute and convalescent COVID-19 samples from the United States, Italy and Spain. T cells, B-cell-depleted T cells, or PBMCs supplied cDNA or gDNA.

The CDR3 sequence is 12 residues long. V lost 5 bases, J lost 9 bases, and 5 bases stayed unmatched. The germline V gene encodes CDR1 SGHTA and CDR2 FQGNSA. The sequenced material came from peripheral blood. This sequence was found in a human donor in a cohort sampled during active COVID-19. The rearrangement uses TRBV7-2 and TRBJ2-7; 9 bases align to TRBD2. The CDR3 here is CASSPRAGGQYF. As DNA, the CDR3 is TGTGCCAGCAGCCCCAGAGCGGGAGGGCAGTACTTC.